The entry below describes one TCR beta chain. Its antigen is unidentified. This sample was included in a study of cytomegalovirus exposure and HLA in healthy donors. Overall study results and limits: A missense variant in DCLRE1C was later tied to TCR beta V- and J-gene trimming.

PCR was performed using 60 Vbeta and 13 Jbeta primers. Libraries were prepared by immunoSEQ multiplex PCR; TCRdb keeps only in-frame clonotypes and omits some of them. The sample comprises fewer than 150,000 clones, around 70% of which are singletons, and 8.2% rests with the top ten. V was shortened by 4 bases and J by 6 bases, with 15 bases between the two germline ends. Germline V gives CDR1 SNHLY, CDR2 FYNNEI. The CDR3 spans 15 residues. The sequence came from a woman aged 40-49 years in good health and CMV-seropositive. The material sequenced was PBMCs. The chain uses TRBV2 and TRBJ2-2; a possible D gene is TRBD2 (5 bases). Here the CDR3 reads CASSVRARIPGELFF. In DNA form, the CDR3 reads TGTGCCAGCAGTGTGAGGGCCAGGATCCCCGGGGAGCTGTTTTTT.